One and the same sample provided the 10 T cell receptor beta chains below, sequenced in a study of T cell repertoires in cytomegalovirus infection. TCRdb re-called the reads through MiXCR, storing one row per CDR3 protein. This sample has some 150,000 distinct CDR3 sequences, with 5.5% to 7% found just once. Specimen: PBMCs. The source is a human donor in good health (CMV status not recorded). Some clones in this sample may be carry-over from other donors' samples.

This clonotype was seen repeatedly, ten times or more. One end of the junction is discordant with germline, which a read error may explain. The chain joins TRBV7-2 to TRBJ2-1; D perhaps matches TRBD2 (6 bases). Germline-derived CDR1 and CDR2 are SGHTA and FQGNSA. The CDR3 is 12 residues long. The CDR3 region has the DNA TGTGCCAGCACCTTAAGCGGGAATGAGCAGTTCTTC. This translates into CASTLSGNEQFF.

This clonotype was seen ten or more times. The chain employs TRBV12-3 or TRBV12-4 and TRBJ2-2; no clear D. The length of the CDR3 is 12 residues. With 6 bases removed from V and 4 bases from J, the gap between germline ends came to 6 bases. The CDR3 reads CASRPTTGELFF. As DNA, the CDR3 is TGTGCCAGCAGGCCTACCACCGGGGAGCTGTTTTTT.

This clonotype has ten or more counts. The V gene is TRBV7-6, the J gene TRBJ2-3; weak D call: TRBD1 (5 bases). The CDR3 length is 14 residues. V was trimmed by 1 base and J by 3 bases, leaving 8 bases between them. Germline lookup yields CDR1 SGHVS and CDR2 FNYEAQ. As DNA, the CDR3 is TGTGCCAGCAGCTTAGAAGGGGAAACAGATACGCAGTATTTT. It translates to CASSLEGETDTQYF.

This clonotype showed up just a few times. The gene calls are TRBV5-1 and TRBJ2-5, with TRBD2 matching 7 bases. Trimming took 5 bases from V and 1 from J; bases not matched to a gene: 5. Germline values: CDR1 SGHRS, CDR2 YFSETQ. This CDR3 spans 14 amino acids. This CDR3 is CASRATSSQETQYF. CDR3 DNA sequence: TGCGCCAGCAGAGCGACTAGCAGCCAAGAGACCCAGTACTTC.

This clonotype turned up a few times. The chain is built from TRBV20-1 and TRBJ2-3, with D unclear. The CDR3 runs to 15 residues. Germline loops: CDR1 DFQATT, CDR2 SNEGSKA (reference sequence). Trimming removed 6 bases from V and 4 bases from J, with 20 bases in between. This CDR3 is CSARTHWGGPDTQYF. CDR3 nucleotides: TGCAGTGCCCGGACCCACTGGGGTGGTCCAGATACGCAGTATTTT.

This clonotype was observed a few times. In nucleotides, the CDR3 is TGTGCCAGCAGTTTACTTAGCGGGGTTGAGCAGTTCTTC. This sequence encodes CASSLLSGVEQFF. The chain is built from TRBV12-3 or TRBV12-4 and TRBJ2-1; 8 bases align to TRBD2. V shed 2 bases, J shed 9 bases, and the junction held 3 bases outside the gene matches. This CDR3 has 13 residues.

This clonotype was recorded at least ten times. The chain carries TRBV28 and TRBJ2-1; 9 bases fit TRBD2. The junction had 5 bases not matched to a gene; V was cut back by 5 bases and J by 0 bases. The CDR3 totals 16 residues. From germline, CDR1 is MDHEN and CDR2 SYDVKM. In nucleotides, the CDR3 is TGTGCCAGCAGTGATCTAGCGGGGAGCTCCTACAATGAGCAGTTCTTC. Protein: CASSDLAGSSYNEQFF.

This clonotype has a count of ten or more. The V and J genes are TRBV4-1 and TRBJ2-3; perhaps TRBD1 as D (6 bases). With 2 bases removed from V and 3 bases from J, the gap between germline ends came to 12 bases. This CDR3 region has 15 residues. Germline values: CDR1 MGHRA, CDR2 YSYEKL. DNA for the CDR3: TGCGCCAGCAGCCAATGGACAGCAGTAACAGATACGCAGTATTTT. Amino acid sequence: CASSQWTAVTDTQYF.

V is TRBV15 and J is TRBJ2-3; D is perhaps TRBD1 or TRBD2 (5 bases each). Germline V CDR1 and CDR2: LNHNV, YYDKDF (reference sequence). This CDR3 is built from 15 residues. The V end was cut by 1 base, the J end by 2 bases, with 10 bases between. The CDR3 spells CATSRGDPFTDTQYF. DNA for the CDR3: TGTGCCACCAGCAGAGGGGACCCCTTCACAGATACGCAGTATTTT. The variable domain in full, with the rest retrieved from reference TRBV15 and TRBJ2-3, is DAMVIQNPRYQVTQFGKPVTLSCSQTLNHNVMYWYQQKSSQAPKLLFHYYDKDFNNEADTPDNFQSRRPNTSFCFLDIRSPGLGDTAMYLCATSRGDPFTDTQYFGPGTRLTVL.

This clonotype was seen ten or more times. The chain links TRBV7-2 to TRBJ2-6; D gene ambiguous. The CDR3 has 16 residues. Trimming stripped 3 bases from V and 1 base from J, with 10 bases between. Per the germline V gene, CDR1 is SGHTA and CDR2 is FQGNSA. CDR3 DNA sequence: TGTGCCAGCAGCTTTCTGGGGAAATCTGGGGCCAACGTCCTGACTTTC. Protein product: CASSFLGKSGANVLTF.